The present T cell receptor (beta chain) was sequenced within a study of T cell changes during pregnancy in multiple sclerosis. Some clones are missing from TCRdb's copy, which holds only in-frame ones; the method was immunoSEQ multiplex PCR. The data show about 48,000 clones, with 80% to 90% seen just once and 0.95% to 1.5% held by the top ten. This CDR3 is built from 14 residues. From germline, CDR1 is ENHRY and CDR2 SYGVKD. V lost 0 bases to trimming and J lost 5 bases, with 9 bases between them. The source was CD4+ T cells from peripheral blood mononuclear cells, collected in the second trimester of pregnancy. The rearrangement joins TRBV10-3 to TRBJ2-3; D might be TRBD1 (5 bases). The sequence derives from a female donor with multiple sclerosis, enrolled in a pregnancy study. CDR3 nucleotide sequence: TGTGCCATCAGTGAGTCTCCCAGGGTAGATACGCAGTATTTT. Its translation: CAISESPRVDTQYF.